The T cell receptor beta chain under discussion was sequenced for a study of shared clonotypes between healthy human individuals. This table comes from immunoSEQ multiplex PCR, and its TCRdb copy is limited to in-frame clones, with some not included. The sample has approximately 980,000 clones, 60% to 85% seen once; the top ten hold about 1.5%. This clone was recorded once. The sequenced material came from memory CD4+ T cells sorted from blood. As to subset: CD45RA-negative fraction. The TCR was taken from a man younger than 35 in good health.

DNA for the CDR3: TGTGCCAGCAGCCCCCTGCTGGGTCAGGGGAGTACAGATACGCAGTATTTT. Its protein product is CASSPLLGQGSTDTQYF. The chain joins TRBV7-9 to TRBJ2-3, with D tentatively TRBD1 (6 bases). The germline V and J ends were trimmed by 5 bases and 3 bases, with 21 bases remaining between them. CDR1 is SEHNR and CDR2 is FQNEAQ in the germline V gene (reference sequence). The CDR3 covers 17 residues. The full variable domain, completed using reference TRBV7-9 and TRBJ2-3, is DTGVSQNPRHKITKRGQNVTFRCDPISEHNRLYWYRQTLGQGPEFLTYFQNEAQLEKSRLLSDRFSAERPKGSFSTLEIQRTEQGDSAMYLCASSPLLGQGSTDTQYFGPGTRLTVL.